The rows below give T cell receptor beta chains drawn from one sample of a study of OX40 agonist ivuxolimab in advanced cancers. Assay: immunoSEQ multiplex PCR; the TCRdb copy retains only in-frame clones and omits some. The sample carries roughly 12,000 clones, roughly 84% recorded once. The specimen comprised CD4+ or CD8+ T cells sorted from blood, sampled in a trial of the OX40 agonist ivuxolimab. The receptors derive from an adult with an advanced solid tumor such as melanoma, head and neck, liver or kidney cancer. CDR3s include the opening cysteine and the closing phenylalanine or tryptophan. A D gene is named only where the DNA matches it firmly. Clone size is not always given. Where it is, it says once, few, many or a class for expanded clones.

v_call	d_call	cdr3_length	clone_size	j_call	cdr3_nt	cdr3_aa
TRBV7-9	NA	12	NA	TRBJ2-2	TGTGCCAGCAGCTTGGCTACCGGGGAGCTGTTTTTT	CASSLATGELFF
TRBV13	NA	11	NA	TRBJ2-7	TGTGCCAGCAGTAATTTGTACGAGCAGTACTTC	CASSNLYEQYF
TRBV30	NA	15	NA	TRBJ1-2	TGTGCCTGGGACCATTTGGCCCTACAGGGCTATGGCTACACCTTC	CAWDHLALQGYGYTF
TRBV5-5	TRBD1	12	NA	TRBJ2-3	TGTGCCACAAGACAGGGCTCAGATACGCAGTATTTT	CATRQGSDTQYF
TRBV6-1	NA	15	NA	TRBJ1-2	TGTGCCAGCAGTGAAATGGGGGGGCTAAACTATGGCTACACCTTC	CASSEMGGLNYGYTF
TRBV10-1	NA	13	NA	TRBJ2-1	TGCGCCAGCAGTGAGAGAACATACAATGAGCAGTTCTTC	CASSERTYNEQFF
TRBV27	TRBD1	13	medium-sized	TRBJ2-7	TGTGCCAGCAGTTTCCGACAGGGCTACGAGCAGTACTTC	CASSFRQGYEQYF
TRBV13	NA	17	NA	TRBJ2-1	TGTGCCAGCAGCTTACCCCGGGGAGCAGGGGAATGGCATGAGCAGTTCTTC	CASSLPRGAGEWHEQFF
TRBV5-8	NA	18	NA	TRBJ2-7	TGTGCCAGGGAACAAGGGTCCTCGGCGGGACAGTCCACCTACGAGCAGTACTTC	CAREQGSSAGQSTYEQYF
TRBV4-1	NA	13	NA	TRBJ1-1	TGCGCCAGCAGCCGGCGATTGGACACTGAAGCTTTCTTT	CASSRRLDTEAFF
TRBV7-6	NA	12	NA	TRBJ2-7	TGTGCCAGCAGCCCCCTGGGGGGCGAGCAGTACTTC	CASSPLGGEQYF
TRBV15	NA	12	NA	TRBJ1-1	TGTGCCACCAGCCCGTCCGACACTGAAGCTTTCTTT	CATSPSDTEAFF
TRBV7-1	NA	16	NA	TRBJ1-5	TGTGCCAGCAGCCGAGACACCAGACGGGGGTACGGGGCCCAGCATTTT	CASSRDTRRGYGAQHF
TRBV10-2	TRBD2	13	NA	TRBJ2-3	TGCGCCAGCACACCGGGACTAAGGGATACGCAGTATTTT	CASTPGLRDTQYF
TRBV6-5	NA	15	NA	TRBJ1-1	TGTGCCAGCACCTCAGGGTTGGCCCTGAACACTGAAGCTTTCTTT	CASTSGLALNTEAFF
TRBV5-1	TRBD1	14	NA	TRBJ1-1	TGCGCCAGCAGCCAATACAGGGGCCGGACTGAAGCTTTCTTT	CASSQYRGRTEAFF
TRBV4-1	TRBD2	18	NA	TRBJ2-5	TGCGCCAGCAGCCAAGATGAGCTAGCGGGGGCCCTAGAAGAGACCCAGTACTTC	CASSQDELAGALEETQYF
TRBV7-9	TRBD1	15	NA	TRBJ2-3	TGTGCCAGCAGCTGGGACAGGAAGAGCCCAGATACGCAGTATTTT	CASSWDRKSPDTQYF
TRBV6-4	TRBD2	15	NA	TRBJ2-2	TGTGCCAGCAGAAGTAGCGGGGGGAGTACCGGGGAGCTGTTTTTT	CASRSSGGSTGELFF
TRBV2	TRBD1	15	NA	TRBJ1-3	TGTGCCAGCAGTCTGGGGACAGCCTCTGGAAACACCATATATTTT	CASSLGTASGNTIYF
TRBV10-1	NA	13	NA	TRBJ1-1	TGCGCCAGCAGTGGGGGGCCGAACACTGAAGCTTTCTTT	CASSGGPNTEAFF
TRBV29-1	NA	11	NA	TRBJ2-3	TGCAGCGCCTCTAGTGGCGATACGCAGTATTTT	CSASSGDTQYF
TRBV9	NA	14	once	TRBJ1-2	TGTGCCAGCAGCGCCACCTACAGGGTGGATGGCTACACCTTC	CASSATYRVDGYTF
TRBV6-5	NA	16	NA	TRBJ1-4	TGTGCCAGCAGTTACTCGTTACAGGGAGCCCCTGAAAAACTGTTTTTT	CASSYSLQGAPEKLFF
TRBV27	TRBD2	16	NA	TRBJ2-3	TGTGCCAGCAGTCTAGGGGGGGGACTAGGGGCAGATACGCAGTATTTT	CASSLGGGLGADTQYF